This TCR beta chain was identified during a study of T cell responses to AZD1222 COVID-19 vaccine. Trimming pared 3 bases from V and 3 bases from J, leaving 10 bases between. From germline, CDR1 is DFQATT and CDR2 SNEGSKA (reference sequence). The CDR3 loop spans 13 amino acids. The protocol was immunoSEQ multiplex PCR, while the TCRdb copy is restricted to in-frame clones and leaves out a portion. This sample has about 130,000 clones, with about 88% found just once. The analysis combined second doses at about 4 or about 12 weeks. Study-wide findings and caveats: Repertoires in all cases were sampled only once the peak T cell response had passed. Two AZD1222 doses significantly raised spike-specific TCR breadth and depth over controls.

Of note for this clone: What it binds is not known.

The chain is built from TRBV20-1 and TRBJ2-3, with a weak D call TRBD2 (5 bases). This TCR came from an adult who received the AZD1222 COVID-19 vaccine. This specimen was peripheral blood, taken 28 days after the second AZD1222 dose. DNA of the CDR3: TGCAGTGCTAGTAAGGACTCTACAGATACGCAGTATTTT. Translation gives CSASKDSTDTQYF.